This T cell receptor (beta chain) came from a study of identical twins. From the 5' RACE reads, TCRdb called clonotypes with MiXCR, one entry per CDR3 protein. The repertoire includes 200,000 to 250,000 distinct CDR3 sequences, 5.5% to 7% of them detected once, and more than 3% sits in the top ten. Trimming took off 1 base at V and 1 base at J, with 11 bases between the two ends. This CDR3 is 15 amino acids long. Per germline, CDR1 MNHEY and CDR2 SVGEGT. These data were also reused for a study on yellow fever vaccine responses in identical twins.

V and J are TRBV6-2 or TRBV6-3 and TRBJ2-7; D possibly corresponds to TRBD2 (5 bases). Material: memory (CD45RO+) T cells sorted from blood. The TCR sequence derives from a woman between 18 and 29 years old in good health. Here the CDR3 reads CASSYWGDESYEQYF. The CDR3 nucleotides are TGTGCCAGCAGTTACTGGGGAGATGAATCCTACGAGCAGTACTTC.